Sequencing of this T cell receptor (beta chain) was carried out in a study of molecular identifiers for immune sequencing clone quantification. Study summary: With replicates, the RNA of 20,000 or 100,000 naive CD8 cells was split five ways and four were sequenced.

TCRdb ran MiXCR on the PCR reads and lists one entry per CDR3 protein. This table has about 35,000 distinct CDR3 sequences, less than 20% appearing once. Study-level findings and limits: Identical TCR molecules that share a barcode could lead to an underestimation of highly expanded clone sizes. Clones that exceeded 20 RNA copies held over 97% of effector molecules, yet under 1% in naive cells.

CDR1 is MGHRA, CDR2 YSYEKL, per germline. Trimming pared 0 bases from V and 5 bases from J, leaving 14 bases between. This CDR3 spans 15 amino acids. There are a few counts of this clonotype. Its antigen remains unidentified. The authors sorted naive CD8 T cells as CD8+CD4-CCR7+CD45RA+. The chain links TRBV4-1 to TRBJ2-7; unclear D gene. The TCR was taken from a human donor in good health. Some libraries in this study had Jurkat cell RNA spiked in. Sequences were obtained from naive CD8+ T cells from blood, with Jurkat cell RNA spiked in. Subset of the sample: FACS-sorted CD8+CD4-CCR7+CD45RA+ naive T cells. The CDR3 is CASSQEQRPDHEQYF. The CDR3 DNA reads as TGCGCCAGCAGCCAAGAACAGAGGCCAGACCACGAGCAGTACTTC.